This T cell receptor beta chain comes out of a study of blood T cell repertoires in COVID-19. Using immunoSEQ multiplex PCR, the repertoire was profiled, and TCRdb retains in-frame clones only, with some absent. The repertoire holds fewer than 350,000 clones, with around 85% as singletons. Per germline, CDR1 KGHSH and CDR2 LQKENI. The CDR3 is made up of 12 amino acids. V was shortened by 3 bases and J by 4 bases, with 5 bases between the two germline ends. The chain couples TRBV18 to TRBJ2-3, with D possibly TRBD2 on 5 matching bases. The sequenced material came from peripheral blood. This sequence originates from a human donor in a cohort sampled during active COVID-19. CDR3 protein: CASSPGADTQYF. The CDR3 DNA is TGTGCCAGCTCACCGGGAGCAGATACGCAGTATTTT.